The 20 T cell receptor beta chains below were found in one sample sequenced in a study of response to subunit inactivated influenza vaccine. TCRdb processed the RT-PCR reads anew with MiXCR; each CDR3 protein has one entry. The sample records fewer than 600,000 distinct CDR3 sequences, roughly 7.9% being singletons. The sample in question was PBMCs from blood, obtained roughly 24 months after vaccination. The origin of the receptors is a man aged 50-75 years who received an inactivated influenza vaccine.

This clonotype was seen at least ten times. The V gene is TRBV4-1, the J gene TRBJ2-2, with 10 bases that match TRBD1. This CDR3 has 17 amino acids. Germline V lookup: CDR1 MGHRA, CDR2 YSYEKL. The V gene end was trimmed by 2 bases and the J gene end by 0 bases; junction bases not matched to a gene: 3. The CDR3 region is CASSQTGQGANTGELFF. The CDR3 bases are TGCGCCAGCAGCCAAACTGGACAGGGGGCGAACACCGGGGAGCTGTTTTTT.

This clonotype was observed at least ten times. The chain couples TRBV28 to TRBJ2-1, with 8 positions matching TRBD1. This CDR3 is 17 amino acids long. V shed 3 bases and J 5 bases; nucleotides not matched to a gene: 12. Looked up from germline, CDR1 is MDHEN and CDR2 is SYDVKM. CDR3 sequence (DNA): TGTGCCAGCAGTTTTAATGGGGGGACAGGCTTCGACAATGAGCAGTTCTTC. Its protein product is CASSFNGGTGFDNEQFF.

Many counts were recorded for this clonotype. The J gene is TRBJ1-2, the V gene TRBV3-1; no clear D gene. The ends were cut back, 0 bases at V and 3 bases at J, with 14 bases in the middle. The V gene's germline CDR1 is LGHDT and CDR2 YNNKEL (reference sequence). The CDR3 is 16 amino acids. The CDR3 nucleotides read TGTGCCAGCAGCCAAGAAGTAGGGTTTGGCCACTATGGCTACACCTTC. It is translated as CASSQEVGFGHYGYTF.

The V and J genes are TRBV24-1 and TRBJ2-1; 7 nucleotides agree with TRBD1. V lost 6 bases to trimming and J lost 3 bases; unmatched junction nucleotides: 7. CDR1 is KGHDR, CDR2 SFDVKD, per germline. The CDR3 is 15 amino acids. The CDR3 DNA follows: TGTGCCACCAGTCCCGACAGGGTAGACTACAATGAGCAGTTCTTC. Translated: CATSPDRVDYNEQFF.

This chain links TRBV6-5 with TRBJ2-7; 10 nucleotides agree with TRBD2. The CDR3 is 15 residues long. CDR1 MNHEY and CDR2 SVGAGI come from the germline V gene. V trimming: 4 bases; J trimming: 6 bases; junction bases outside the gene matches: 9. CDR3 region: CASSSNSGGYREQYF. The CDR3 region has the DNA TGTGCCAGCAGTTCGAATAGCGGGGGGTATCGCGAGCAGTACTTC.

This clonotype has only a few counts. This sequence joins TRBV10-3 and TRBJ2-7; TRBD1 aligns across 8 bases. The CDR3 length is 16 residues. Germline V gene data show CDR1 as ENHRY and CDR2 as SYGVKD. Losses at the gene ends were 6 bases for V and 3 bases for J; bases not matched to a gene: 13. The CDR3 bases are TGTGCCATCAGCGACCTTACGGGACAGGTGGGCTACGAGCAGTACTTC. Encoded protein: CAISDLTGQVGYEQYF.

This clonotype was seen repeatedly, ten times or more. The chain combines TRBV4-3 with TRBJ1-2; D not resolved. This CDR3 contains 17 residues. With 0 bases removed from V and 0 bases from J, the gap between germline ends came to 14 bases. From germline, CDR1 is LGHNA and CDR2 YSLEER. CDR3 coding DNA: TGCGCCAGCAGCCAAGAAAATACGGCGGTCTCTAACTATGGCTACACCTTC. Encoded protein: CASSQENTAVSNYGYTF.

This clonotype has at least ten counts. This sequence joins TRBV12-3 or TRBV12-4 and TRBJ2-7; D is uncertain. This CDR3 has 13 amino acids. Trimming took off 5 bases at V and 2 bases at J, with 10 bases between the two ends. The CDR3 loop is CASSRTETYEQYF. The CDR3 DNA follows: TGTGCCAGCAGTCGGACGGAAACCTACGAGCAGTACTTC.

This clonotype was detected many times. The CDR3 reads CASSRDRITQYF. DNA of the CDR3: TGCGCCAGCAGCCGAGACAGGATAACGCAGTATTTT. The V call is TRBV4-3, the J call TRBJ2-3; maybe TRBD1 (6 bases). Trimming stripped 4 bases from V and 9 bases from J, with 11 bases between. This CDR3 has 12 amino acids. Germline V gene sequence: CDR1 LGHNA, CDR2 YSLEER.

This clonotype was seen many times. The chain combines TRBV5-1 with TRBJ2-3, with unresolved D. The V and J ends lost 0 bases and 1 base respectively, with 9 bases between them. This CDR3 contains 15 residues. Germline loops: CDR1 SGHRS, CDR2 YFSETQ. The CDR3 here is CASSLDQWGTDTQYF. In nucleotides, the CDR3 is TGCGCCAGCAGCTTGGACCAGTGGGGCACAGATACGCAGTATTTT.

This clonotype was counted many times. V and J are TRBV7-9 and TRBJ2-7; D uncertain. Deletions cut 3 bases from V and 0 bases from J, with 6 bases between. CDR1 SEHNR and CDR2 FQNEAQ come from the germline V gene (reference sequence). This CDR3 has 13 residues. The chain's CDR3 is CASSFRSSYEQYF. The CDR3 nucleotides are TGTGCCAGCAGCTTTCGTTCCTCCTACGAGCAGTACTTC.

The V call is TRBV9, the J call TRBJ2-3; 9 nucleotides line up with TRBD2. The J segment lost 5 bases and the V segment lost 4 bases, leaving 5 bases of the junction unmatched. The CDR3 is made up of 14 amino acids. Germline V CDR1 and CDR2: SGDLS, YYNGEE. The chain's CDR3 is CASSKGLAEDTQYF. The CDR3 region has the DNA TGTGCCAGCAGCAAGGGACTAGCTGAAGATACGCAGTATTTT.

Written as DNA, the CDR3 is TGTGCCAGCAGCCAGCAGGGGTCGGGAGCTTTCTTT. The encoded protein is CASSQQGSGAFF. This chain links TRBV3-1 with TRBJ1-1; maybe TRBD1 (6 bases). This CDR3 has 12 amino acids. Germline V gene lookup returns CDR1 LGHDT and CDR2 YNNKEL (reference sequence). The V and J ends lost 3 bases and 10 bases respectively, with 12 bases between them.

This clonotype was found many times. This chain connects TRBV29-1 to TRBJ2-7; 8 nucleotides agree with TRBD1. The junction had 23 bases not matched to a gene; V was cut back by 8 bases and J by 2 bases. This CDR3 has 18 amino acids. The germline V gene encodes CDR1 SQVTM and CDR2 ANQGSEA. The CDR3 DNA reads TGCAGCATATCAATAAGCGTTGCCGCGACAGGGGTCCCCTACGAGCAGTACTTC. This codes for CSISISVAATGVPYEQYF.

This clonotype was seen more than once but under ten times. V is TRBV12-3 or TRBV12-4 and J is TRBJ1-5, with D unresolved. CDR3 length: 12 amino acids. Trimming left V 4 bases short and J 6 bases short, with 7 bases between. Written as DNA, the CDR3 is TGTGCCAGCAGTTCCGCAGGTCAGCCCCAGCATTTT. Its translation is CASSSAGQPQHF.

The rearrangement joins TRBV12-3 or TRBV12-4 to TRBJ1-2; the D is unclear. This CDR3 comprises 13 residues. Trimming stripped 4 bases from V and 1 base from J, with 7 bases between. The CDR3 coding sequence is TGTGCCAGCAGTTCGGTAGTTAACTATGGCTACACCTTC. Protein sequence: CASSSVVNYGYTF.

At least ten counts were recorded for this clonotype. The CDR3 bases are TGTGCCAGCAGGATGACCCAGAACACTGAAGCTTTCTTT. It yields the protein CASRMTQNTEAFF. J is TRBJ1-1 and V is TRBV12-3 or TRBV12-4; D ambiguous. The CDR3 extends over 13 amino acids. V lost 6 bases and J lost 1, with 9 bases in between.

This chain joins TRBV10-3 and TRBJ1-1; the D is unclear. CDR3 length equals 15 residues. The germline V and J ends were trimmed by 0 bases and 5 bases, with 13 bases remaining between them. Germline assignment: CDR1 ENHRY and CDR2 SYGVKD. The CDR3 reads CAISESRGMGTEAFF. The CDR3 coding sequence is TGTGCCATCAGTGAGTCGAGAGGGATGGGGACTGAAGCTTTCTTT.

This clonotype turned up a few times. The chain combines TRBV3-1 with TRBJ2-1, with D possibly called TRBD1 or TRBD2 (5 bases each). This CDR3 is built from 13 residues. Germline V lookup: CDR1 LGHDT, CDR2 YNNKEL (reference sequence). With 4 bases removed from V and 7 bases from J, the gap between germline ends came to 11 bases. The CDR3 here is CASSRDPLNEQFF. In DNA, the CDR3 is TGTGCCAGCAGCCGGGACCCCTTAAATGAGCAGTTCTTC.

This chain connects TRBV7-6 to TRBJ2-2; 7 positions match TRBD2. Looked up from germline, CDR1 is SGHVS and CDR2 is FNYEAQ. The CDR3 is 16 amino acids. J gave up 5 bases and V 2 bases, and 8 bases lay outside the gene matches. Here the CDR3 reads CASSLLLAGVTGELFF. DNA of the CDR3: TGTGCCAGCAGCTTACTCCTCGCGGGGGTGACCGGGGAGCTGTTTTTT.